This T cell receptor beta chain derives from a study of beta chain features in type 1 diabetes (dated by TCRdb to the late 2010s). In the study overall: Mean age, gender distribution, total cell number and subset yield did not differ between patients and healthy donors. A total of about 110,000,000 sorted cells were examined across all samples, and a strong correlation was observed between cell number per subset and RNA yield. The study compared the TCRB repertoires of sorted circulating CD4+ T cell subsets in recently diagnosed type 1 diabetes patients with those in matched healthy donors. Naive and central memory subsets were obtained from all 30 or so donors, but regulatory and stem cell-like memory subsets were isolated from only 8 patients and roughly eight healthy donors. Broad study findings and their caveats: Patients with type 1 diabetes made fewer insertions and deleted more nucleotides at VDJ recombination sites, implying thymic rearrangement abnormalities. PCR might favor shorter templates, but patient and control samples were amplified and corrected together, so any skew would affect both groups equally. Type 1 diabetes patients showed a moderate but significant shortening of TCRB CDR3 length in all four CD4+ subsets. Naive, central memory and regulatory TCRB repertoires appeared to be more similar among patients than among healthy donors. Because cDNA was sequenced instead of genomic DNA, activated cells with high expression could be over-represented, although the groups did not differ in activation or CD3 levels. Because the HLA sub-analyses included only small numbers of individuals, any influence of HLA type on TCRB rearrangement was left unresolved.

This clone occurred a few times. Its antigen has not been determined. Nothing much larger sits one base from this clone, and base qualities are not available. Other nucleotide sequences from this sample produce the same CDR3. Each donor gave one peripheral blood draw, averaging approximately 120 mL, which was collected into heparinised tubes. A BD FACSAria II was used to sort naive, central memory, regulatory and stem cell-like memory CD4+ T cells with a panel that included CD45RO, CCR7, CD25, CD127, CD95 and CD27. A purity above 98% was achieved for all sorted populations. Right away, PBMCs were isolated by Lymphoprep density gradient centrifugation and were stained directly, with no culture step. So that batch effects would be minimized, each experiment stained and sorted samples in pairs, pairing one healthy donor with one patient. The entire isolated RNA was reverse transcribed using the High Capacity cDNA Reverse Transcription Kit, and thus expressed TCRB transcripts were sequenced. Deep immunoSEQ sequencing was applied to naive, central memory and regulatory T cell samples, giving an average of about 3.7 million total reads per sample. Sorted cells were lysed in RLT buffer, and RNA was extracted using DNase-treated RNeasy Micro or Mini kits according to cell number. To prevent cross-contamination, each cell subset was processed individually, whereas patient and healthy donor samples were processed jointly. TCRB sequences were amplified from cDNA with the immunoSEQ multiplex PCR, producing 87-bp fragments spanning the CDR3 region. Sequencing of the amplicons was performed on the Illumina HiSeq platform. The original pipeline was this. PCR bias was corrected computationally using synthetic template baselines, and reads within Hamming distance 2 were collapsed, with unmergeable singletons discarded. Reads were aligned against IMGT so that V, D and J genes, CDR3 length and insertions or deletions at six rearrangement sites could be assigned. Within each subset, clonotype counts were normalized to sorted cell number, and only after that were true diversity and Gini coefficients computed with the tcR R package. The overlap coefficient, calculated on TCRB nucleotide sequences, was used to measure repertoire sharing. Out-of-frame TCRB sequences from naive cells were analyzed to stand in for the pre-selection repertoire. In TCRdb, the immuneACCESS table is reduced to in-frame sequences with V and J assigned. These tables do not hold every clone; where another copy was compared, an unresolved V gene accounts for under half, and the others remain unexplained. That table gives V, J and clone size, and the DNA gave D and trimming. This sample has under 900,000 clones in its table, and 17% of those were observed once. The ten biggest clones cover about 0.02% of the sample.

The receptor comes from a woman aged 18 to 35 in good health. The source material was naive CD4+ T cells from blood. The cell subset or site label on this specimen signifies: true naive CD4+ T cells.

The DNA sequence reads TGTGCCAGCAGCTACAGGGACACTTACAATGAGCAGTTCTTC. Translation gives CASSYRDTYNEQFF. The rearrangement joined TRBV27 to TRBJ2-1, and the D gene may be TRBD1, 6 bases matching. V was cut back by 6 bases and J by 4 bases, leaving a gap of 13 bases between them. CDR1 is given as MNHEY and CDR2 as SMNVEV, both from the germline V gene (reference sequence). The CDR3 spans 14 residues, from the cysteine through the phenylalanine. The read is trimmed to its CDR3 DNA, 42 bases read in frame from base 1.